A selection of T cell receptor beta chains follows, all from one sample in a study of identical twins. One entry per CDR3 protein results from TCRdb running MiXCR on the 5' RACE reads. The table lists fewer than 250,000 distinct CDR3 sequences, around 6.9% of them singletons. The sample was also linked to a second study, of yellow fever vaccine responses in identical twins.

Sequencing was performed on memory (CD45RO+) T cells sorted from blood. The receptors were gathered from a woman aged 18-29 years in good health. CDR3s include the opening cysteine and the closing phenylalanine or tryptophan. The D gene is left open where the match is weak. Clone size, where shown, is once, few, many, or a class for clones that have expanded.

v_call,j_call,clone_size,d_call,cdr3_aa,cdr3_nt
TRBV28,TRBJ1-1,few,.,CASQTMMGTEAFF,TGTGCCAGTCAAACGATGATGGGCACTGAAGCTTTCTTT
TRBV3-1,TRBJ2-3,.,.,CASSHLAGTDTQYF,TGTGCCAGCAGCCATCTTGCGGGTACAGATACGCAGTATTTT
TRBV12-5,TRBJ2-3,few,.,CASGQGTDTQYF,TGTGCTAGTGGACAGGGCACAGATACGCAGTATTTT
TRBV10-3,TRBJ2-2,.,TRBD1,CAISTGARELFF,TGTGCCATCAGTACAGGGGCGCGGGAGCTGTTTTTT
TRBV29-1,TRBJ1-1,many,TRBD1,CSVAGLGQGIEAFF,TGCAGCGTTGCGGGTTTGGGACAGGGCATTGAAGCTTTCTTT
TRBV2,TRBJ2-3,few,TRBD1,CASTNDRVGDTQYF,TGTGCCAGCACCAACGACAGGGTTGGGGATACGCAGTATTTT
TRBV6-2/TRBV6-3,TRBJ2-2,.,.,CASRTDGNTGELFF,TGTGCCAGCAGGACGGACGGTAACACCGGGGAGCTGTTTTTT
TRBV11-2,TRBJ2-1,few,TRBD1,CASSLVGATGVLYNEQFF,TGTGCCAGCAGCTTAGTGGGGGCGACAGGGGTGCTCTACAATGAGCAGTTCTTC
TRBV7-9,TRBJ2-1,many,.,CASSSRGIDEQFF,TGTGCCAGCAGCTCGAGGGGCATCGATGAGCAGTTCTTC
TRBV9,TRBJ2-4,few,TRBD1,CASSAGQGSTKNIQYF,TGTGCCAGCAGCGCTGGACAGGGAAGTACCAAAAACATTCAGTACTTC
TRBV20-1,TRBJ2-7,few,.,CSARVSTTYEQYF,TGCAGTGCTAGAGTATCGACCACCTACGAGCAGTACTTC
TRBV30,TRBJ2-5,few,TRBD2,CAWSPTRGSWETQYF,TGTGCCTGGAGTCCCACGCGGGGGAGTTGGGAGACCCAGTACTTC
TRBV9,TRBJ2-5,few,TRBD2,CASSVEAGGPQETQYF,TGTGCCAGCAGCGTAGAAGCGGGGGGGCCTCAAGAGACCCAGTACTTC
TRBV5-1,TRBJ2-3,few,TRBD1,CASSTTGGGDTQYF,TGCGCCAGCAGCACGACAGGGGGAGGAGATACGCAGTATTTT
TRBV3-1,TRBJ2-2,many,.,CASSQDVGVLFF,TGTGCCAGCAGCCAAGATGTGGGGGTGCTGTTTTTT
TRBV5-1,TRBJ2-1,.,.,CASSVEARLFF,TGCGCCAGCAGCGTGGAGGCTAGGTTGTTCTTC
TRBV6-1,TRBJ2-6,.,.,CARNLKNSGANVLTF,TGTGCCAGAAACCTAAAAAACTCTGGGGCCAACGTCCTGACTTTC
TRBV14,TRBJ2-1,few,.,CASSQKNGRYNEQFF,TGTGCCAGCAGCCAAAAGAACGGACGGTACAATGAGCAGTTCTTC
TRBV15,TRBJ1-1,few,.,CATSRDGWGIMNTEAFF,TGTGCCACCAGCAGAGACGGTTGGGGGATCATGAACACTGAAGCTTTCTTT
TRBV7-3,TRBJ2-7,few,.,CASSLLPGDYEQYF,TGTGCCAGCAGCTTATTGCCAGGCGACTACGAGCAGTACTTC
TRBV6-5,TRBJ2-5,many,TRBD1,CASSFLTGEETQYF,TGTGCCAGCAGTTTTTTGACAGGGGAAGAGACCCAGTACTTC
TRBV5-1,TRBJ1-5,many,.,CASSHGTGNQPQHF,TGCGCCAGCAGCCATGGGACGGGTAATCAGCCCCAGCATTTT
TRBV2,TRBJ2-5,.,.,CASSGTPGVGETQYF,TGTGCCAGCAGTGGGACCCCCGGGGTGGGAGAGACCCAGTACTTC
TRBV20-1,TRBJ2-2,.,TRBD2,CSARPTSGSGTGELFF,TGCAGTGCTAGACCAACTAGCGGGAGCGGCACCGGGGAGCTGTTTTTT
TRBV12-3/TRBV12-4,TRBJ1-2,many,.,CASTVGGASGYGYTF,TGTGCCAGCACCGTAGGGGGGGCCTCGGGTTATGGCTACACCTTC
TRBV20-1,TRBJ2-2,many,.,CSAPRGDTGELFF,TGCAGTGCTCCCCGGGGCGACACCGGGGAGCTGTTTTTT
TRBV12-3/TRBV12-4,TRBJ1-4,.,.,CASSLASMSGEKLFF,TGTGCCAGCAGTTTGGCAAGCATGTCGGGTGAAAAACTGTTTTTT
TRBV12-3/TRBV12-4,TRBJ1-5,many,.,CASSPRSRVQPQHF,TGTGCCAGCAGCCCCAGAAGCAGGGTTCAGCCCCAGCATTTT
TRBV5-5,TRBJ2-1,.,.,CASSLAADAYNEQFF,TGTGCCAGCAGCTTGGCGGCGGATGCCTACAATGAGCAGTTCTTC
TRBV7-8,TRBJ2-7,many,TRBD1,CASSIRTGYQYEQYF,TGTGCCAGCAGCATCAGGACAGGTTACCAATACGAGCAGTACTTC